This T cell receptor beta chain originates from a study of molecular identifiers for immune sequencing clone quantification (dated by TCRdb to 2016 to 2019). About the study as a whole: In a replicate experiment, RNA from 20,000 or 100,000 naive CD8 T cells was split into five aliquots, four of which were sequenced. This methods study used CD8 T cells to benchmark TCR RNA copy counting and molecular-identifier clustering-based TCR repertoire sequencing (MIDCIRS).

This clonotype was seen a handful of times. The specificity of this receptor is unknown. There are no base qualities to consult, and no much larger clone falls within one base. Libraries of naive CD8 T cells were generated from about 19,000 to 1,100,000 sorted cells, with 10%, 30% or 50% of the purified RNA used. Naive CD8 T cells, defined as CD8+CD4-CCR7+CD45RA+, were FACS-sorted into RLT Plus buffer on a BD FACSAria II. To test detection sensitivity, Jurkat RNA equivalent to nine to ten TCR copies was spiked into samples of about 17,000-1,100,000 naive CD8 T cells. Enrichment of CD8 T cells was done with RosetteSep CD8+ T Cell Enrichment Cocktail plus Ficoll-Paque, and ACK red cell lysis came afterward. Study-level results and caveats: Spiked-in Jurkat TCR RNA (approximately 10 copies' worth), which is not part of the donor repertoire, was contained in the naive libraries. In CMV-specific effector cells, clones with more than 20 RNA copies contained over 99% of molecules, whereas in naive cells such clones contained under 1% of molecules. When barcode sub-clustering was not used, chimeric consensus sequences inflated TCR diversity, with chimeras reaching as high as 47%. Spiked-in Jurkat TCR RNA equivalent to a single cell was reported to be detectable even among approximately 1 million naive CD8 T cells. The sizes of highly expanded clones could end up underestimated when identical TCR molecules share a barcode. Modeling indicated roughly 3.3 TCR RNA copies recovered per cell, compared with approximately 10 by digital PCR, which implies a capture efficiency of around 29%.

The protocol used for the library was PCR. Instrument used: NextSeq 500. Bulk TCR libraries were prepared as previously described, using TCR primers listed in Table S5. Purification of total RNA was performed with the Qiagen AllPrep DNA/RNA kit. Reads from multiple sequencing runs of the same library were pooled before analysis. On the authors' methods: Reads were retained only if an exact TCR constant sequence was present, and the retained reads were trimmed to 150 nt and grouped according to their 12-nt molecular barcodes. Reads inside each barcode group were sub-clustered using a 15% Levenshtein threshold, and a quality-weighted consensus sequence was constructed for each RNA molecule. Non-functional sequences were removed, as were lower-count sequences one edit away from another. Based on a fit of two negative binomial distributions, barcode sub-clusters having less than 20% of the maximum read count were discarded. TCRdb redid the processing of the public reads, applying fastp at Q25 and MiXCR, and retained in-frame beta chains. Each entry is one CDR3 protein sequence, shown with its most common DNA and genes. The authors' filters were not applied to this entry. The sample data list hundreds of thousands of distinct CDR3 sequences, and roughly 25% of these were observed just once. 0.78% of the sample rests with the top ten.

The germline V gene (reference sequence) gives CDR1 as DFQATT and CDR2 as SNEGSKA. The germline ends are 13 bases apart after V is trimmed by 5 bases and J by 2 bases. From the cysteine through the phenylalanine, the CDR3 covers 13 amino acids. Just CDR3 DNA is preserved here, 39 bases in frame from base 1. The specimen was naive CD8+ T cells from blood, with Jurkat cell RNA spiked in. The sample's cell subset or site label, in plain terms: FACS-sorted CD8+CD4-CCR7+CD45RA+ naive T cells. Recombination linked TRBV20-1 to TRBJ2-7, with the D segment possibly TRBD1 or TRBD2, each aligning over 5 bases. The clonotype was recovered from a human donor in good health. Some libraries in this study had Jurkat cell RNA spiked in. CDR3 reads: CSARYLGAYEQYF. The DNA is TGCAGTGCTCGTTACCTGGGGGCCTACGAGCAGTACTTC.